Below, 24 T cell receptor beta chains from the same sample are listed, as sequenced in a study of T cell changes during pregnancy in multiple sclerosis. Sequenced by immunoSEQ multiplex PCR; TCRdb stores in-frame clones only, minus some. Found here are approximately 35,000 clones, 89% of them singletons; the top ten hold approximately 0.75%. The material was CD4+ T cells from peripheral blood mononuclear cells, obtained after pregnancy. These receptors all stem from a female donor in good health, enrolled as a control in a pregnancy study.

The J gene is TRBJ1-5, the V gene TRBV4-3; D unresolved. Trimming shortened V by 1 base and J by 4 bases, and 8 bases separated the two germline ends. CDR3 length equals 14 residues. CDR1 is LGHNA, CDR2 YSLEER, per germline. Written as DNA, the CDR3 is TGCGCCAGCAGCCAAGGAACGGGAAATCAGCCCCAGCATTTT. Translated: CASSQGTGNQPQHF.

This chain uses TRBV4-1 with TRBJ1-5; a possible D gene is TRBD1 (6 bases). The V gene's germline CDR1 is MGHRA and CDR2 YSYEKL. Trimming pared 1 base from V and 2 bases from J, leaving 15 bases between. The CDR3 loop spans 17 amino acids. The CDR3 is CASSQVAGGGGNQPQHF. The CDR3 region has the DNA TGCGCCAGCAGCCAAGTTGCGGGGGGCGGCGGCAATCAGCCCCAGCATTTT.

The chain links TRBV27 to TRBJ1-1, with D perhaps TRBD1 (6 bases). The CDR3 covers 13 residues. Deletions cut 5 bases from V and 5 bases from J, with 12 bases between. CDR1 and CDR2 (germline): MNHEY, SMNVEV (reference sequence). The chain's CDR3 is CASSTGSRTEAFF. In nucleotides, the CDR3 is TGTGCCAGCAGTACAGGGTCGAGGACTGAAGCTTTCTTT.

This clone was seen a few times. This chain joins TRBV10-3 and TRBJ2-6, with D unclear. In germline, CDR1 is ENHRY, CDR2 SYGVKD. This CDR3 comprises 13 residues. Trimming took 8 bases from V and 3 from J, leaving 8 bases between them. The CDR3 nucleotides read TGTGCCATCGAGGATGGTGGGGCCAACGTCCTGACTTTC. It specifies CAIEDGGANVLTF.

This chain connects TRBV19 to TRBJ2-3, with TRBD1 as a possible D gene (5 bases). The CDR3 is made up of 14 amino acids. Germline-derived CDR1 and CDR2 are LNHDA and SQIVND (reference sequence). V was shortened by 7 bases and J by 1 base, with 12 bases between the two germline ends. The CDR3 loop reads CASKPGFGTDTQYF. The CDR3 DNA sequence: TGTGCCAGTAAGCCAGGGTTTGGCACAGATACGCAGTATTTT.

This chain uses TRBV30 with TRBJ2-1; possible D gene TRBD2, 6 bases. The CDR3 sequence is 15 residues long. The V end lost 1 base, the J end lost 2 bases, and 12 bases lay between the germline ends. Germline V gene lookup returns CDR1 GTSNPN and CDR2 SVGIG (reference sequence). The CDR3, as DNA: TGTGCCTGGAGTGCCACGGGACTTGCCTACAATGAGCAGTTCTTC. Translating it yields CAWSATGLAYNEQFF.

This chain connects TRBV6-5 to TRBJ1-1; TRBD1 might be the D (6 bases). The germline V and J ends were trimmed by 4 bases and 5 bases, with 11 bases remaining between them. CDR1 is MNHEY and CDR2 is SVGAGI in the germline V gene. The CDR3 has 13 residues. The CDR3 sequence is CASSWNRVTEAFF. Written as DNA, the CDR3 is TGTGCCAGCAGTTGGAACAGGGTAACTGAAGCTTTCTTT.

The chain links TRBV6-4 to TRBJ1-5; D is possibly TRBD1 (5 bases). Germline loops: CDR1 MRHNA, CDR2 SNTAGT. The CDR3 runs to 14 residues. Between the trimmed V and J ends, which lost 6 bases and 5 bases, there was a span of 14 bases. The DNA of the CDR3 is TGTGCCAGCAGGTACCAGGGCAGGGATCAGCCCCAGCATTTT. It is translated as CASRYQGRDQPQHF.

This chain joins TRBV19 and TRBJ1-1, with D perhaps matching TRBD1 (5 bases). CDR3 length: 15 amino acids. V was pared by 1 base and J by 1 base, with 10 bases between. The germline V gene has CDR1 LNHDA and CDR2 SQIVND (reference sequence). This CDR3 is CASSIAAGRNTEAFF. CDR3 in DNA: TGTGCCAGTAGTATAGCAGCAGGGCGGAACACTGAAGCTTTCTTT.

CDR3: CASSLPSGGEETQYF. CDR3 sequence (DNA): TGTGCCAGCAGCTTGCCCTCGGGGGGGGAAGAGACCCAGTACTTC. The genes are TRBV5-6 and TRBJ2-5; TRBD2 matches 8 bases. Trimming removed 1 base from V and 3 bases from J; junction bases left unmatched: 5. The CDR3 is 15 amino acids. Germline CDR1 and CDR2: SGHDT and YYEEEE.

This chain links TRBV5-5 with TRBJ2-7, with a weak D call TRBD1 (6 bases). The V end lost 5 bases, the J end lost 3 bases, and 15 bases lay between the germline ends. Germline values: CDR1 SGHKS, CDR2 YYEKEE (reference sequence). The CDR3 consists of 14 residues. In nucleotides, the CDR3 is TGTGCCAGCAGGACTCCGGGACAAAGCTACGAGCAGTACTTC. Translation: CASRTPGQSYEQYF.

In its sample, this clone was seen once. The rearrangement joins TRBV9 to TRBJ2-1; 9 bases are a match to TRBD2. Trimming removed 3 bases from V and 6 bases from J; junction bases left unmatched: 4. Per the germline V gene, CDR1 is SGDLS and CDR2 is YYNGEE. The CDR3 runs to 14 residues. In DNA form, the CDR3 reads TGTGCCAGCAGCGCGGTAGCGGGAGCCAATGAGCAGTTCTTC. Translated, it gives CASSAVAGANEQFF.

This CDR3 reads CASLSRASGGAEGNEQFF. Here the CDR3 DNA reads TGTGCCAGCTTATCACGGGCGAGCGGGGGGGCCGAGGGCAATGAGCAGTTCTTC. The gene calls are TRBV7-2 and TRBJ2-1; the match to TRBD2 covers 10 bases. In germline, CDR1 is SGHTA, CDR2 FQGNSA. J was trimmed by 6 bases and V by 8 bases; bases with no gene match: 19. The length of the CDR3 is 18 residues.

Written as DNA, the CDR3 is TGTGCCAGCAGCCAAGATGGCGGGCTAAACAATGAGCAGTTCTTC. Protein product: CASSQDGGLNNEQFF. The chain recombines TRBV4-2 with TRBJ2-1; D possibly corresponds to TRBD2 (5 bases). The germline CDR1 and CDR2 sequences are LGHNA and YNFKEQ. Trimming took off 0 bases at V and 5 bases at J, with 11 bases between the two ends. This CDR3 is built from 15 residues.

With regard to this clone: At one end, the junction sequence differs from germline, possibly due to a read error. V usage is TRBV11-2 and J usage is TRBJ1-2, with 9 bases matching TRBD1. The CDR3 covers 12 residues. In germline, CDR1 is SGHAT, CDR2 FQNNGV. CDR3 amino acids: CASSLGQGPYSF. The CDR3 DNA follows: TGTGCCAGCAGCTTGGGACAGGGCCCCTACTCCTTC.

V usage is TRBV5-1 and J usage is TRBJ1-2, with TRBD1 identical over 8 bases. Per germline, CDR1 SGHRS and CDR2 YFSETQ. The CDR3 has 11 amino acids. V shed 6 bases, J shed 8 bases, and the junction held 3 bases outside the gene matches. This CDR3 reads CASTRGHGYTF. The CDR3 DNA follows: TGCGCCAGCACCAGGGGGCACGGCTACACCTTC.

The chain uses TRBV7-9 and TRBJ2-1; 8 nucleotides line up with TRBD1. CDR3 length: 13 amino acids. The germline CDR1 and CDR2 sequences are SEHNR and FQNEAQ (reference sequence). V trimming: 3 bases; J trimming: 6 bases; junction bases outside the gene matches: 1. This chain's CDR3 is CASSFTGGNEQFF. DNA for the CDR3: TGTGCCAGCAGCTTTACAGGGGGCAATGAGCAGTTCTTC.

CDR3 protein: CASSQGGEGAYNEQFF. CDR3 bases: TGTGCCAGCAGCCAAGGGGGGGAGGGAGCGTACAATGAGCAGTTCTTC. J is TRBJ2-1 and V is TRBV4-2; the match to TRBD2 covers 7 bases. CDR1 and CDR2 from the germline V gene are LGHNA and YNFKEQ. The ends lost 1 base at V and 4 bases at J; junction bases unmatched: 7. The CDR3 spans 16 residues.

About this clone itself: The same CDR3 is also encoded by other DNA sequences in this sample. V gene TRBV5-1 combines with J gene TRBJ1-1, with unresolved D. The CDR3 extends over 14 amino acids. Germline V gene sequence: CDR1 SGHRS, CDR2 YFSETQ. Trimming took off 0 bases at V and 3 bases at J, with 9 bases between the two ends. CDR3 region: CASSLAGGDTEAFF. Written as DNA, the CDR3 is TGCGCCAGCAGCTTGGCCGGCGGTGACACTGAAGCTTTCTTT.

This clone appeared once. V and J are TRBV7-2 and TRBJ1-2; a possible D gene is TRBD1 (5 bases). Germline assignment: CDR1 SGHTA and CDR2 FQGNSA. Trimming left V 5 bases short and J 2 bases short, with 9 bases between. This CDR3 spans 13 amino acids. CDR3 in amino acids: CASSRGQNYGYTF. The CDR3 nucleotides read TGTGCCAGCAGCCGCGGACAAAACTATGGCTACACCTTC.

The V call is TRBV2, the J call TRBJ2-1, with D uncertain. From germline, CDR1 is SNHLY and CDR2 FYNNEI. With 4 bases removed from V and 7 bases from J, the gap between germline ends came to 5 bases. The CDR3 is 11 amino acids. Written as DNA, the CDR3 is TGTGCCAGCAGTGTTCCGAATGAGCAGTTCTTC. Protein sequence: CASSVPNEQFF.

The rearrangement uses TRBV7-9 and TRBJ2-7; 10 positions agree with TRBD2. The junction had 2 bases not matched to a gene; V was cut back by 5 bases and J by 1 base. CDR1 is SEHNR and CDR2 is FQNEAQ in the germline V gene (reference sequence). This CDR3 contains 14 residues. CDR3 DNA sequence: TGTGCCAGCAGCCGGACTAGCGGATCCTACGAGCAGTACTTC. Protein: CASSRTSGSYEQYF.

The chain recombines TRBV4-3 with TRBJ2-5, with 7 bases fitting TRBD2. Trimming took 1 base from V and 6 from J; bases not matched to a gene: 5. Germline V gene lookup returns CDR1 LGHNA and CDR2 YSLEER. There are 14 residues in the CDR3. CDR3 sequence reads: CASSQGGGGKTQYF. The DNA of the CDR3 is TGCGCCAGCAGCCAAGGGGGCGGGGGAAAGACCCAGTACTTC.

V is TRBV21-1 and J is TRBJ2-7; the table gives TRBD2 as D, unverified against the DNA. TRBV21-1 is annotated as a pseudogene. The CDR3 has 14 residues. As DNA, the CDR3 is TGTGCCAGCAGCGCGACTAGCGGGACCTACGAGCAGTACTTC. The encoded protein is CASSATSGTYEQYF.